This entry lists 32 T cell receptor beta chains sequenced from one sample in a study of blood T cells in healthy people across ages. The authors ran a second PCR of roughly 6 to 11 cycles using a sample-barcoded 5' primer and a J-beta primer mix. TCRdb fed the 5' RACE reads into MiXCR, producing one record per CDR3 protein. This table has fewer than 750,000 distinct CDR3 sequences, 40% to 55% appearing once. Material for sequencing was blood. The receptor source for this set is a man older than 75 in good health.

This chain uses TRBV7-2 with TRBJ2-7, with 12 bases lining up with TRBD2. Germline V gene lookup returns CDR1 SGHTA and CDR2 FQGNSA. The V and J ends lost 5 bases and 1 base, in that order; junction bases with no gene match: 6. This CDR3 region has 16 residues. CDR3 loop: CASSIRTSGTSYEQYF. The CDR3 DNA follows: TGTGCCAGCAGCATTAGGACTAGCGGGACATCCTACGAGCAGTACTTC. The whole variable domain, filled in from reference TRBV7-2 and TRBJ2-7, reads GAGVSQSPSNKVTEKGKDVELRCDPISGHTALYWYRQSLGQGLEFLIYFQGNSAPDKSGLPSDRFSAERTGGSVSTLTIQRTQQEDSAVYLCASSIRTSGTSYEQYFGPGTRLTVT.

This clonotype has a single count. The chain is built from TRBV5-1 and TRBJ1-4, with D perhaps matching TRBD1 (5 bases). The germline V gene encodes CDR1 SGHRS and CDR2 YFSETQ. Trimming stripped 4 bases from V and 5 bases from J, with 15 bases between. The CDR3 has 15 residues. The DNA of the CDR3 is TGCGCCAGCAGCGGCGGGACGCCCTCGAATGAAAAACTGTTTTTT. Its protein product is CASSGGTPSNEKLFF.

DNA of the CDR3: TGCAGTGCTAGAGGCCTCTGGCCCGAGCAGTACTTC. It encodes CSARGLWPEQYF. The V and J genes are TRBV20-1 and TRBJ2-7, with D uncertain. CDR3 length: 12 residues. V was cut by 1 base and J by 6 bases, with 10 bases left in between. The germline V gene has CDR1 DFQATT and CDR2 SNEGSKA (reference sequence).

The rearrangement uses TRBV29-1 and TRBJ2-6; 9 bases are shared with TRBD1. The CDR3 runs 15 residues. Germline V lookup: CDR1 SQVTM, CDR2 ANQGSEA. Losses at the gene ends were 7 bases for V and 2 bases for J; bases not matched to a gene: 6. The CDR3: CSASDRGTGANVLTF. CDR3 DNA sequence: TGCAGCGCCTCGGACAGGGGAACTGGGGCCAACGTCCTGACTTTC.

Only one count was recorded for this clonotype. The chain recombines TRBV29-1 with TRBJ1-2; maybe TRBD1 (6 bases). Looked up from germline, CDR1 is SQVTM and CDR2 is ANQGSEA. The ends were cut back, 4 bases at V and 4 bases at J, with 13 bases in the middle. The CDR3 is 13 residues long. The CDR3 bases are TGCAGCGTTGTGAGGGGGGAGAGCTATGGCTACACCTTC. As protein: CSVVRGESYGYTF.

The chain uses TRBV7-9 and TRBJ1-6; 8 nucleotides line up with TRBD1. V lost 5 bases, J lost 9 bases, and 9 bases stayed unmatched. The germline gives CDR1 SEHNR, CDR2 FQNEAQ (reference sequence). CDR3 length: 15 amino acids. CDR3 nucleotides: TGTGCCAGCAGCGGGCGACAGGGGTGGGGTTCACCCCTCCACTTT. Amino acid sequence: CASSGRQGWGSPLHF.

Points on this clonotype: The junction differs from germline at one of its ends, possibly a read error. The chain is built from TRBV9 and TRBJ2-3; 9 positions match TRBD2. From germline, CDR1 is SGDLS and CDR2 YYNGEE. The length of the CDR3 is 15 residues. The CDR3 region is CASSAASGIPDTEYF. The CDR3 region has the DNA TGTGCCAGCAGCGCCGCTAGCGGGATTCCAGATACGGAGTATTTT. The whole variable domain, remainder taken from reference TRBV9 and TRBJ2-3, is DSGVTQTPKHLITATGQRVTLRCSPRSGDLSVYWYQQSLDQGLQFLIQYYNGEERAKGNILERFSAQQFPDLHSELNLSSLELGDSALYFCASSAASGIPDTEYFGPGTRLTVL.

The chain has TRBV2 and TRBJ2-4, with D tentatively TRBD1 (6 bases). Trimming removed 6 bases from V and 13 bases from J, with 16 bases in between. Germline V gene lookup returns CDR1 SNHLY and CDR2 FYNNEI. The CDR3 consists of 12 residues. CDR3 in DNA: TGTGCCAGCAGCGGAGCAGGGGTTGAGCAGTACTTC. This encodes CASSGAGVEQYF.

This clonotype was seen repeatedly, ten times or more. The V and J genes are TRBV4-3 and TRBJ2-7, with D tentatively TRBD2 (5 bases). Looked up from germline, CDR1 is LGHNA and CDR2 is YSLEER. This CDR3 comprises 14 residues. V gave up 0 bases and J gave up 0 bases, with 6 bases separating them. The CDR3 bases are TGCGCCAGCAGCCAAGATGAGGGCTCCTACGAGCAGTACTTC. Protein sequence: CASSQDEGSYEQYF.

In its sample, this clonotype was seen a few times. The chain employs TRBV12-3 or TRBV12-4 and TRBJ2-5; TRBD1 or TRBD2 may be the D gene (5 bases each). The CDR3 runs 15 residues. The ends were cut back, 5 bases at V and 5 bases at J, with 18 bases in the middle. CDR3 nucleotides: TGTGCCAGCAGTCCGAGGGACGGCGGACGGGAGACCCAGTACTTC. This gives the protein CASSPRDGGRETQYF.

CDR3 protein: CASSWVRSTDTQYF. The CDR3 DNA reads TGTGCCAGCAGTTGGGTCAGATCGACAGATACGCAGTATTTT. The chain couples TRBV12-3 or TRBV12-4 to TRBJ2-3, with unresolved D. V gave up 4 bases and J gave up 3 bases, with 11 bases separating them. The CDR3 contains 14 residues.

This clonotype showed up just a few times. This sequence joins TRBV12-3 or TRBV12-4 and TRBJ2-1; tentative D call: TRBD2 (6 bases). This CDR3 is built from 15 residues. Trimming took off 3 bases at V and 8 bases at J, with 17 bases between the two ends. CDR3 amino acids: CASSFGSGGFYEQFF. The DNA for the CDR3 is TGTGCCAGCAGTTTTGGTAGCGGTGGTTTCTATGAGCAGTTCTTC.

This clonotype was seen only a few times. The CDR3 region has the DNA TGTGCCAGCAGCTTCAACAGGGAGTTTGGAGATACGCAGTATTTT. Its translation is CASSFNREFGDTQYF. The gene calls are TRBV7-9 and TRBJ2-3; perhaps TRBD1 as D (6 bases). The ends were cut back, 3 bases at V and 5 bases at J, with 15 bases in the middle. Germline loops: CDR1 SEHNR, CDR2 FQNEAQ (reference sequence). CDR3 length: 15 residues.

The CDR3 DNA follows: TGTGCCAGTGGGGATACAGGGGAACCGAATTCACCCCTCCACTTT. Residues: CASGDTGEPNSPLHF. The chain has TRBV12-3 or TRBV12-4 and TRBJ1-6, with TRBD1 matching 7 bases. The CDR3 runs to 15 residues. Trimming took 9 bases from V and 7 from J; bases not matched to a gene: 12.

The chain carries TRBV2 and TRBJ2-7, with D possibly being TRBD2 (6 bases). Trimming removed 3 bases from V and 2 bases from J, with 11 bases in between. This CDR3 is built from 14 residues. CDR1 and CDR2 from the germline V gene are SNHLY and FYNNEI. CDR3 amino acids: CASSERGGPYEQYF. The CDR3 region has the DNA TGTGCCAGCAGTGAGAGGGGAGGACCCTACGAGCAGTACTTC.

This chain links TRBV27 with TRBJ2-7; TRBD2 might be the D (5 bases). Germline V lookup: CDR1 MNHEY, CDR2 SMNVEV (reference sequence). V shed 6 bases and J shed 5 bases, with 29 bases lying between them. The CDR3 loop spans 18 amino acids. The CDR3 DNA reads as TGTGCCAGCAGCCTCCTTTTGTTTCGAACGGGAATTGGGAACGAGCAGTACTTC. Translated: CASSLLLFRTGIGNEQYF.

This clonotype was picked up a small number of times. The rearrangement links TRBV29-1 to TRBJ2-5, with D unresolved. Trimming cost V 6 bases and J 5 bases, with 13 bases left between them. This CDR3 is 12 amino acids long. Germline V lookup: CDR1 SQVTM, CDR2 ANQGSEA. The CDR3 is CSVQNQWETQYF. The CDR3 DNA reads TGCAGCGTACAGAATCAATGGGAGACCCAGTACTTC.

The CDR3 protein is CASSLSTVNEKLFF. The CDR3 bases are TGTGCCAGCAGCTTATCGACAGTGAATGAAAAACTGTTTTTT. The chain is built from TRBV11-2 and TRBJ1-4; possible D gene TRBD1, 5 bases. This CDR3 contains 14 residues. Germline lookup yields CDR1 SGHAT and CDR2 FQNNGV. V was cut by 2 bases and J by 5 bases, with 9 bases left in between.

The CDR3 bases are TGCGCCAGCAGCCAAGATGGGGCTCTATTCAATGAGCAGTTCTTC. Translating gives CASSQDGALFNEQFF. V gene TRBV4-3 combines with J gene TRBJ2-1, with D perhaps TRBD1 (5 bases). Germline lookup yields CDR1 LGHNA and CDR2 YSLEER. V dropped 0 bases and J dropped 6 bases, with 12 bases sitting between them. This CDR3 region has 15 residues.

This clonotype was recorded a few times. The chain is built from TRBV27 and TRBJ1-6; 7 nucleotides agree with TRBD1. This CDR3 spans 16 amino acids. The trim removed 2 bases at V and 7 bases at J, leaving 8 bases unmatched. Germline V CDR1 and CDR2: MNHEY, SMNVEV (reference sequence). CDR3 sequence (DNA): TGTGCCAGCAGTTTAGTCCCGGGACAGATAAATTCACCCCTCCACTTT. This sequence encodes CASSLVPGQINSPLHF.

This clonotype showed up just a few times. This rearrangement joins TRBV7-6 to TRBJ2-5; 13 bases line up with TRBD2. The closer fit of TRBJ2-7 to the DNA end suggests the J call may be wrong. Germline V gene data show CDR1 as SGHVS and CDR2 as FNYEAQ. The CDR3 runs 18 residues. Written as DNA, the CDR3 is TGTGCCAGCAGCTTAGCCCTAGGACTAGCGGGAGTTTACTCCGAGCAGTACTTC. It encodes CASSLALGLAGVYSEQYF.

The chain links TRBV29-1 to TRBJ1-1; TRBD1 aligns across 8 bases. The CDR3 extends over 13 amino acids. V gave up 6 bases and J gave up 3 bases; unmatched junction bases: 6. Germline CDR1 SQVTM, CDR2 ANQGSEA. CDR3 in DNA: TGCAGCGTCCCGCAGGGGGCGGACACTGAAGCTTTCTTT. Amino acids: CSVPQGADTEAFF. Full variable domain (outside the CDR3, taken from reference TRBV29-1 and TRBJ1-1): SAVISQKPSRDICQRGTSLTIQCQVDSQVTMMFWYRQQPGQSLTLIATANQGSEATYESGFVIDKFPISRPNLTFSTLTVSNMSPEDSSIYLCSVPQGADTEAFFGQGTRLTVV.

CDR3 sequence reads: CASSLPTSGGTNEQFF. As DNA, the CDR3 is TGTGCCAGCAGCCTCCCTACTAGCGGGGGAACCAATGAGCAGTTCTTC. The gene calls are TRBV7-9 and TRBJ2-1; the match to TRBD2 covers 11 bases. V lost 5 bases and J lost 6; bases outside the gene matches: 9. CDR3 length equals 16 residues. Germline V gene sequence: CDR1 SEHNR, CDR2 FQNEAQ (reference sequence).

This clonotype was observed a few times. The chain is built from TRBV6-5 and TRBJ1-1; D remains unclear. V lost 0 bases to trimming and J lost 1 base, with 9 bases between them. CDR1 and CDR2 (germline): MNHEY, SVGAGI. The CDR3 is made up of 15 amino acids. This chain's CDR3 is CASSYSGLPNTEAFF. The CDR3 region has the DNA TGTGCCAGCAGTTACTCCGGATTGCCGAACACTGAAGCTTTCTTT.

This clonotype was recorded at least ten times. This rearrangement joins TRBV20-1 to TRBJ1-5; D is undetermined. The germline gives CDR1 DFQATT, CDR2 SNEGSKA (reference sequence). Trimming cost V 2 bases and J 3 bases, with 8 bases left between them. CDR3 length: 13 residues. The CDR3: CSARPDFNQPQHF. The CDR3 DNA follows: TGCAGTGCTAGACCAGATTTCAATCAGCCCCAGCATTTT.

J is TRBJ2-1 and V is TRBV7-3, with 8 bases aligning to TRBD2. The CDR3 consists of 16 residues. The germline V gene has CDR1 SGHTA and CDR2 FQGTGA. Trimming at V came to 1 base and at J to 0 bases, leaving 2 bases not matched to a gene. The CDR3: CASSLIGTSSYNEQFF. The CDR3 DNA reads as TGTGCCAGCAGCTTAATAGGGACTAGCTCCTACAATGAGCAGTTCTTC.

This clonotype was seen a few times. DNA for the CDR3: TGTGCCAGCAGCTTGGGACAGCCTTACTCCTACGAGCAGTACTTC. Translated, it gives CASSLGQPYSYEQYF. The chain uses TRBV7-2 and TRBJ2-7; TRBD1 matches at 7 bases. CDR1 SGHTA and CDR2 FQGNSA come from the germline V gene. This CDR3 contains 15 residues. Trimming removed 3 bases from V and 0 bases from J; junction bases left unmatched: 5.

This clonotype has only a few counts. This sequence joins TRBV20-1 and TRBJ1-1; 9 nucleotides agree with TRBD1. The junction had 10 bases not matched to a gene; V was cut back by 8 bases and J by 6 bases. This CDR3 is built from 13 residues. Germline assignment: CDR1 DFQATT and CDR2 SNEGSKA (reference sequence). This CDR3 reads CSPRDRVLPEAFF. Written as DNA, the CDR3 is TGCAGTCCCCGGGACAGGGTATTACCTGAAGCTTTCTTT.

V gene TRBV29-1 combines with J gene TRBJ2-7, with D possibly TRBD2 on 6 matching bases. Trimming pared 0 bases from V and 2 bases from J, leaving 14 bases between. Germline CDR1 and CDR2: SQVTM and ANQGSEA. The CDR3 sequence is 15 residues long. Written as DNA, the CDR3 is TGCAGCGTTGAAGATAAAACGGGGGACCCCTACGAGCAGTACTTC. Translating it yields CSVEDKTGDPYEQYF.

This clonotype came up a few times. This chain uses TRBV27 with TRBJ2-7, with no clear D. The CDR3 covers 15 residues. Germline V gives CDR1 MNHEY, CDR2 SMNVEV (reference sequence). The V end lost 3 bases, the J end lost 6 bases, and 18 bases lay between the germline ends. CDR3 amino acids: CASSLFPGPPGEQYF. CDR3 DNA: TGTGCCAGCAGTTTGTTCCCGGGTCCCCCTGGCGAGCAGTACTTC.

The gene calls are TRBV28 and TRBJ1-2, with TRBD1 as a possible D gene (6 bases). Germline lookup yields CDR1 MDHEN and CDR2 SYDVKM. V lost 6 bases to trimming and J lost 3 bases, with 14 bases between them. The CDR3 totals 14 residues. DNA for the CDR3: TGTGCCAGCAGGGTGGGGGGGGCGCACTATGGCTACACCTTC. Translation: CASRVGGAHYGYTF.

The sample holds a few counts of this clonotype. V and J are TRBV9 and TRBJ1-4, with 7 bases fitting TRBD1. The CDR3 runs to 15 residues. CDR1 SGDLS and CDR2 YYNGEE come from the germline V gene. V dropped 0 bases and J dropped 4; count of bases not matched to a gene: 3. CDR3 protein: CASSVDGQVNEKLFF. CDR3 DNA sequence: TGTGCCAGCAGCGTAGACGGACAGGTTAATGAAAAACTGTTTTTT.